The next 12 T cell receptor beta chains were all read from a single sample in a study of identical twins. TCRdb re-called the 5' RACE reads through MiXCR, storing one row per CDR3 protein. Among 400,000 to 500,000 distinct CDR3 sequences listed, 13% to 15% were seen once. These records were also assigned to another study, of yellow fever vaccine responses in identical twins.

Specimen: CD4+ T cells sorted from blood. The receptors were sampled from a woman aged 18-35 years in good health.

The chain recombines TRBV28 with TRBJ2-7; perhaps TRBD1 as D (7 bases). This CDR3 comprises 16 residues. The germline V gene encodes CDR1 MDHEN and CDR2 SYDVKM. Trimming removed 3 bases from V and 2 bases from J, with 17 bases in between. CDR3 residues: CASSFSGAGGTYEQYF. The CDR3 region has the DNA TGTGCCAGCAGTTTCTCCGGGGCAGGGGGGACCTACGAGCAGTACTTC.

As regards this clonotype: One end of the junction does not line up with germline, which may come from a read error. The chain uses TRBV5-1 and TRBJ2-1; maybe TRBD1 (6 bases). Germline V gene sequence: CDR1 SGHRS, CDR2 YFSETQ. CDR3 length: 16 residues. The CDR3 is CASTLEAGVAYNEQFF. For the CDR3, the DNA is TGCGCCAGCACCTTGGAGGCAGGGGTGGCCTACAATGAGCAGTTCTTC.

CDR3: CASSQRLAGGPYEQYF. The CDR3 DNA is TGCGCCAGCAGCCAAAGACTAGCGGGAGGTCCCTACGAGCAGTACTTC. V and J are TRBV4-3 and TRBJ2-7; TRBD2 agrees at 13 bases. The germline V gene encodes CDR1 LGHNA and CDR2 YSLEER. The CDR3 has 16 residues. Germline trimming cut 2 bases from V and 2 bases from J; bases unmatched to any gene: 3.

The CDR3 loop reads CASSLVQGAMEETQYF. The CDR3 nucleotides are TGTGCCAGCAGTTTAGTCCAGGGCGCGATGGAAGAGACCCAGTACTTC. This chain links TRBV12-3 or TRBV12-4 with TRBJ2-5; weak D call: TRBD1 (5 bases). The CDR3 extends over 16 amino acids. V was trimmed by 1 base and J by 3 bases, leaving 15 bases between them.

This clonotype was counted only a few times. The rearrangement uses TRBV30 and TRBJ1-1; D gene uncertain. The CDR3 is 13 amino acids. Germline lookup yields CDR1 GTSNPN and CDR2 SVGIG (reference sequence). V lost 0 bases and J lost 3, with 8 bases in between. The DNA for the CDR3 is TGTGCCTGGAGTGTCGACGTAGACACTGAAGCTTTCTTT. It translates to CAWSVDVDTEAFF.

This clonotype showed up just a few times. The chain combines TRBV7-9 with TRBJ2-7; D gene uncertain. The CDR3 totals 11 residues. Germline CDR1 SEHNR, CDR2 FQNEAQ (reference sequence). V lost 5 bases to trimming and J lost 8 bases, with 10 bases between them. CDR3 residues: CASSHSFQQYF. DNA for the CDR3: TGTGCCAGCAGCCACAGCTTCCAGCAGTACTTC.

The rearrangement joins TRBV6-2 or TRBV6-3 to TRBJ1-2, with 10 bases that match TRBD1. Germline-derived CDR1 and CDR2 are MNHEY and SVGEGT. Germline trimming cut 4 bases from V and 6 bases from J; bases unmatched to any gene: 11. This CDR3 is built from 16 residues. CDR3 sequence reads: CASSSRQGAQLHGYTF. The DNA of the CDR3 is TGTGCCAGCAGTTCTCGACAGGGGGCCCAACTACATGGCTACACCTTC.

The CDR3 loop is CASTIGSVYEQYF. The CDR3 coding sequence is TGTGCCAGCACTATCGGGTCGGTGTACGAGCAGTACTTC. V usage is TRBV7-9 and J usage is TRBJ2-7, with unresolved D. The germline V and J ends were trimmed by 7 bases and 4 bases, with 14 bases remaining between them. The CDR3 extends over 13 amino acids. Germline values: CDR1 SEHNR, CDR2 FQNEAQ (reference sequence). The variable domain in full, with the rest retrieved from reference TRBV7-9 and TRBJ2-7, is DTGVSQNPRHKITKRGQNVTFRCDPISEHNRLYWYRQTLGQGPEFLTYFQNEAQLEKSRLLSDRFSAERPKGSFSTLEIQRTEQGDSAMYLCASTIGSVYEQYFGPGTRLTVT.

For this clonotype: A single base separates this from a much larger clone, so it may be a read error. This CDR3 reads CAISRRGDTQYF. CDR3 sequence (DNA): TGTGCCATCAGTCGCCGCGGGGATACGCAGTATTTT. The chain carries TRBV7-9 and TRBJ2-3; D possibly corresponds to TRBD2 (5 bases). From germline, CDR1 is SEHNR and CDR2 FQNEAQ (reference sequence). The CDR3 has 12 amino acids. The ends were cut back, 10 bases at V and 6 bases at J, with 14 bases in the middle.

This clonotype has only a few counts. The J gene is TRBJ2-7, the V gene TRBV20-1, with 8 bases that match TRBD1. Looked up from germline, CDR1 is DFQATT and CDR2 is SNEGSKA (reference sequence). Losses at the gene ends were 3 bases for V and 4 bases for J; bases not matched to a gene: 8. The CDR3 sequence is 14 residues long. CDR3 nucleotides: TGCAGTGCTAGTAGGGGCAGGGGGCGGTACGAGCAGTACTTC. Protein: CSASRGRGRYEQYF.

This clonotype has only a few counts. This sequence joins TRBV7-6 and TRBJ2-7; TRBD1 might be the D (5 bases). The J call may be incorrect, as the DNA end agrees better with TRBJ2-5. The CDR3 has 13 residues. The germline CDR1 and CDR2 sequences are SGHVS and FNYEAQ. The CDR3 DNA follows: TGTGCCAGCAGCTTAGGTGCTCAGGGGACCCAGTACTTC. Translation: CASSLGAQGTQYF.

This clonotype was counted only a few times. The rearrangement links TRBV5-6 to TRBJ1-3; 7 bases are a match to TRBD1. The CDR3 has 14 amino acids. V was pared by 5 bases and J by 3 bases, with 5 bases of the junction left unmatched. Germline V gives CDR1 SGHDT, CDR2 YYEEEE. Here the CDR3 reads CASSLGGFGNTIYF. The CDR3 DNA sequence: TGTGCCAGCAGTCTAGGGGGCTTTGGAAACACCATATATTTT.